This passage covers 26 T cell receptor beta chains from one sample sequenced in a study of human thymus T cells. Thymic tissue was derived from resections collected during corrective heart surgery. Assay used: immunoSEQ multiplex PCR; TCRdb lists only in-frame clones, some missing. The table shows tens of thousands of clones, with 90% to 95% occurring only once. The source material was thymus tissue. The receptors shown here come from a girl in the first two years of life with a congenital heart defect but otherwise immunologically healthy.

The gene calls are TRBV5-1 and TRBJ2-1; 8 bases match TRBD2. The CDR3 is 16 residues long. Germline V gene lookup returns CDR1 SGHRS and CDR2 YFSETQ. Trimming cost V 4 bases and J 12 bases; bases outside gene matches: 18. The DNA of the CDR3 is TGCGCCAGCAGCCAGCCCCCGCGGGCGGGAGGATTGGTGCAGTTCTTC. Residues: CASSQPPRAGGLVQFF.

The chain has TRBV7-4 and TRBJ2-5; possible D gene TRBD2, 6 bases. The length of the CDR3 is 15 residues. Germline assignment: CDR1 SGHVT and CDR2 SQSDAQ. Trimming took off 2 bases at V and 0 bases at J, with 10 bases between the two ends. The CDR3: CASSLLTRYQETQYF. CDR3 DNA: TGTGCCAGCAGCTTATTGACTAGATACCAAGAGACCCAGTACTTC.

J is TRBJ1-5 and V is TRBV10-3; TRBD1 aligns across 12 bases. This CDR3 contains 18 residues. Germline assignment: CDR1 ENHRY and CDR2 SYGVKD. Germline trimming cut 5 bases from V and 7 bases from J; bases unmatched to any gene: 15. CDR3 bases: TGTGCCATCAGTAACCGGGACAGGGGGCCTCCCGAGAGGCAGCCCCAGCATTTT. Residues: CAISNRDRGPPERQPQHF.

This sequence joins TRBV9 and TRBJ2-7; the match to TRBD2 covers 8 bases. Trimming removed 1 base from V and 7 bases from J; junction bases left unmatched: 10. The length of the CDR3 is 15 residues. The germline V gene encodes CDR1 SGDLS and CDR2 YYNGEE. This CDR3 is CASSVSGSGFREQYF. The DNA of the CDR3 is TGTGCCAGCAGCGTAAGCGGGAGTGGGTTTAGAGAGCAGTACTTC.

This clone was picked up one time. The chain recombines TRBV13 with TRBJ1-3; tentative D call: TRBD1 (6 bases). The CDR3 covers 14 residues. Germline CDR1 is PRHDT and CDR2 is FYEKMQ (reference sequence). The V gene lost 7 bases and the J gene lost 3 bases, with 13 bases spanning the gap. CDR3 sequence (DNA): TGTGCCAGCACCCGGGACATAGATGGAAACACCATATATTTT. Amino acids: CASTRDIDGNTIYF.

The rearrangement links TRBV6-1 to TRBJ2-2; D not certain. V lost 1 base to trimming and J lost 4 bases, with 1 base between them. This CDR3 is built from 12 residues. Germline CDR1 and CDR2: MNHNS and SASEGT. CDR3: CASSEVTGELFF. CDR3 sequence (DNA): TGTGCCAGCAGTGAAGTCACCGGGGAGCTGTTTTTT.

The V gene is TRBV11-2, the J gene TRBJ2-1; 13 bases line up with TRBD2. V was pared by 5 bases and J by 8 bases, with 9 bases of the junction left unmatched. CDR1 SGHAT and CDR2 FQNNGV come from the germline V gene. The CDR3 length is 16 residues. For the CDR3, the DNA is TGTGCCAGCAGCACCCGAGGACTAGCGGGAGAGTATGAGCAGTTCTTC. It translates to CASSTRGLAGEYEQFF.

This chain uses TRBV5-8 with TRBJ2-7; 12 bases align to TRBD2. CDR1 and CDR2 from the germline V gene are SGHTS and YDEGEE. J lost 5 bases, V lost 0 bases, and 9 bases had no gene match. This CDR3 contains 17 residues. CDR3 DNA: TGTGCCAGCAGCTTGGGGGCTAGCGGGAGGGCCCAGGACGAGCAGTACTTC. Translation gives CASSLGASGRAQDEQYF.

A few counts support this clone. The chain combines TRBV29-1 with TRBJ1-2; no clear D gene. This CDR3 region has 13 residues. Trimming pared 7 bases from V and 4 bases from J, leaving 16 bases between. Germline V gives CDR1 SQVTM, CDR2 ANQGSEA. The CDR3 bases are TGCAGCGCTGGGCCGGGTCCTTCCTATGGCTACACCTTC. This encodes CSAGPGPSYGYTF.

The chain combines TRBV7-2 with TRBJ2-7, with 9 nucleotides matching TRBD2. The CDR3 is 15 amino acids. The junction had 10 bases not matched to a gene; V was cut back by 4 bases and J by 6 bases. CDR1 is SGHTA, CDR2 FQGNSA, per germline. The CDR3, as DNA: TGTGCCAGCAGCTCCGACTGGACTAGCGTTTGCGAGCAGTACTTC. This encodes CASSSDWTSVCEQYF.

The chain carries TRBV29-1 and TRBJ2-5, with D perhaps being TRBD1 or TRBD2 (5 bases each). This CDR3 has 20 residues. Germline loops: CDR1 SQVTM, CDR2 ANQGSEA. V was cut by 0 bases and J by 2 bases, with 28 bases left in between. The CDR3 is CSVEDLGGQGRASKQETQYF. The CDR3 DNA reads TGCAGCGTTGAAGATCTAGGAGGCCAGGGAAGGGCAAGCAAGCAAGAGACCCAGTACTTC.

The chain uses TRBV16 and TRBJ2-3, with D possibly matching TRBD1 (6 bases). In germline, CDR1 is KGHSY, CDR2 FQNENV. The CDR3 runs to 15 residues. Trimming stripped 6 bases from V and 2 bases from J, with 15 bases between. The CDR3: CASRSFLGATDTQYF. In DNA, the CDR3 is TGTGCCAGCAGATCCTTTTTGGGGGCCACAGATACGCAGTATTTT.

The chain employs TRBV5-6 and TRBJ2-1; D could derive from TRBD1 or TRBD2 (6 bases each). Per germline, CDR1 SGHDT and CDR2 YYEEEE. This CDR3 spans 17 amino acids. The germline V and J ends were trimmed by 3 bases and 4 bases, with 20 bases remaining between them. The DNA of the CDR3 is TGTGCCAGCAGCTCGCCAGGGGAGGAAGGCCCTTACAATGAGCAGTTCTTC. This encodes CASSSPGEEGPYNEQFF.

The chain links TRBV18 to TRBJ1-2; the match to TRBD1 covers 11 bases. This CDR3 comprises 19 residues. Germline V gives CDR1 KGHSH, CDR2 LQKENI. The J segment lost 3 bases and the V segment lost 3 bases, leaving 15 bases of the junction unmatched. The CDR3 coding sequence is TGTGCCAGCTCACCTCCAATCCGGGACAGGGGGGTAGAGGACTATGGCTACACCTTC. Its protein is CASSPPIRDRGVEDYGYTF. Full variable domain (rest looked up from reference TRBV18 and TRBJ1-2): NAGVMQNPRHLVRRRGQEARLRCSPMKGHSHVYWYRQLPEEGLKFMVYLQKENIIDESGMPKERFSAEFPKEGPSILRIQQVVRGDSAAYFCASSPPIRDRGVEDYGYTFGSGTRLTVV.

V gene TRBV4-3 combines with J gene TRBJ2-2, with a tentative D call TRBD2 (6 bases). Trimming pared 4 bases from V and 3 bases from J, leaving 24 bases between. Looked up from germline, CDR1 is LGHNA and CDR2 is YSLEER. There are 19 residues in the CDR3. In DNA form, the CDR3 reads TGCGCCAGCAGCCTAGAAGGGGTCGGGAGAGGATTGTACACCGGGGAGCTGTTTTTT. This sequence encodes CASSLEGVGRGLYTGELFF.

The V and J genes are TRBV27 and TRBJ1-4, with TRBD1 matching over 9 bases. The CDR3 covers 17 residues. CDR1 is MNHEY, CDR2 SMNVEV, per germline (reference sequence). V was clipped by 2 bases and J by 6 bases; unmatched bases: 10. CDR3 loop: CASSLRGNRGPDEKLFF. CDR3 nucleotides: TGTGCCAGCAGTTTACGAGGGAACAGGGGGCCAGATGAAAAACTGTTTTTT.

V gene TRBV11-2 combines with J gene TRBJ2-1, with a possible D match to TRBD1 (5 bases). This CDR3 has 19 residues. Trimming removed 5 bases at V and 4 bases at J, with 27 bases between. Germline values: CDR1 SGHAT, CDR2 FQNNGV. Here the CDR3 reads CASSHGDPRNRYPYNEQFF. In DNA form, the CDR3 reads TGTGCCAGCAGCCATGGAGACCCCCGAAACAGGTACCCGTACAATGAGCAGTTCTTC.

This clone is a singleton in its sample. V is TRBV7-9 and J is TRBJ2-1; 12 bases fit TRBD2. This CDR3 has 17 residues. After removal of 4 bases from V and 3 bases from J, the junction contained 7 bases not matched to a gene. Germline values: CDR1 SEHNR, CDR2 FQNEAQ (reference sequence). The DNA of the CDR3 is TGTGCCAGCAGCTCTCAAACTAGCGGGAGGAGCTACAATGAGCAGTTCTTC. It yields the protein CASSSQTSGRSYNEQFF.

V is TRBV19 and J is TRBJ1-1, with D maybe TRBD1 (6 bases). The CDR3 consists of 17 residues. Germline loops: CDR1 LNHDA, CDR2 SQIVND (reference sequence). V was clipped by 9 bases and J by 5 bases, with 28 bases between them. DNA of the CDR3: TGTGCCAGCAGATCCGCAAATAGGGGGGTTATGGGGACTGAAGCTTTCTTT. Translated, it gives CASRSANRGVMGTEAFF.

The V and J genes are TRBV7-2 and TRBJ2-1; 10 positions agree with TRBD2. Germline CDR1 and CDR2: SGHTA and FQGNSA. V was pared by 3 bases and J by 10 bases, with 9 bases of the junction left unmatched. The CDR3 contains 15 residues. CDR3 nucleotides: TGTGCCAGCAGCTTCCTAGCGGGAGAACGGGTGGAGCAGTTCTTC. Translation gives CASSFLAGERVEQFF.

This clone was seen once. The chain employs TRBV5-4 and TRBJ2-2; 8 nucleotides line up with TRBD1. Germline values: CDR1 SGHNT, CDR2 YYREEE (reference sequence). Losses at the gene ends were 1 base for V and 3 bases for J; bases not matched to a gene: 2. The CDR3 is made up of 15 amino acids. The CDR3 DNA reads TGTGCCAGCAGCTTGTACAGGGGGGACACCGGGGAGCTGTTTTTT. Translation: CASSLYRGDTGELFF. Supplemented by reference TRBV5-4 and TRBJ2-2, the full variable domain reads ETGVTQSPTHLIKTRGQQVTLRCSSQSGHNTVSWYQQALGQGPQFIFQYYREEENGRGNFPPRFSGLQFPNYSSELNVNALELDDSALYLCASSLYRGDTGELFFGEGSRLTVL.

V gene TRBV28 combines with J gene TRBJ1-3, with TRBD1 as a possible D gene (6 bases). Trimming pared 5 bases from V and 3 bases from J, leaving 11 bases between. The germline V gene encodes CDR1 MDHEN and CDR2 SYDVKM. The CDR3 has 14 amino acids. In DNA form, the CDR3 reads TGTGCCAGCAGTCAACAGGGTTATGGAAACACCATATATTTT. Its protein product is CASSQQGYGNTIYF.

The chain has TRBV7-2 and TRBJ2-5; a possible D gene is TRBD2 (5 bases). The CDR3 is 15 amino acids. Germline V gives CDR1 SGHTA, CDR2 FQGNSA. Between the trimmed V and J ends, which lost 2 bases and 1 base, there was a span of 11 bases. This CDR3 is CASSLNRRIQETQYF. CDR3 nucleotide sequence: TGTGCCAGCAGCTTAAACCGGAGGATCCAAGAGACCCAGTACTTC.

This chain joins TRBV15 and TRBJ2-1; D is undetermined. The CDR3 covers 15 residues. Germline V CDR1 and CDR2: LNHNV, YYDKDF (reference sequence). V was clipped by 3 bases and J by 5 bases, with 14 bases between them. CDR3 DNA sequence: TGTGCCACCAGCAGTCGAGGAGTGGGAAACAATGAGCAGTTCTTC. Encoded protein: CATSSRGVGNNEQFF.

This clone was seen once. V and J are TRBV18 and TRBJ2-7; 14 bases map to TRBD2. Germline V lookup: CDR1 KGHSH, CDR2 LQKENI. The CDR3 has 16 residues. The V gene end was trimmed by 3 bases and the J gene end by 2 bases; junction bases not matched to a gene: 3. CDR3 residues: CASSPGLAGGTYEQYF. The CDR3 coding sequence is TGTGCCAGCTCACCCGGACTAGCGGGAGGAACCTACGAGCAGTACTTC.

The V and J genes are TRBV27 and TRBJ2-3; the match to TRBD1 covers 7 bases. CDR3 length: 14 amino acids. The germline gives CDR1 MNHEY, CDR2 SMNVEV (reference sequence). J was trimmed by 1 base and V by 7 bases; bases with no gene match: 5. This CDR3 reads CASTRGRGTDTQYF. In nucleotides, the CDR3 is TGTGCCAGCACAAGGGGGCGAGGCACAGATACGCAGTATTTT.